The sequence of this T cell receptor beta chain was determined in a study of T cells in Graves' hyperthyroidism and ophthalmopathy. Ten or more counts support this clonotype. RNA transcripts provided the source from which TCR beta CDR3 regions were amplified. The HTBI primer set drove a first-round RT-PCR of the TCR CDR3. A single record per CDR3 protein comes from TCRdb applying MiXCR to the multiplex PCR reads. Of roughly 300,000 distinct CDR3 sequences listed, approximately 22% are singletons. The V and J ends lost 4 bases and 3 bases respectively, with 16 bases between them. Germline V gives CDR1 DFQATT, CDR2 SNEGSKA (reference sequence). The CDR3 is 15 amino acids.

This sequence joins TRBV20-1 and TRBJ1-5; a possible D gene is TRBD1 (6 bases). Sequenced input: blood. This clonotype was sampled from a woman aged 50 to 60 with Graves' hyperthyroidism. The CDR3 DNA is TGCAGTGCTATGCAGAAAGGGGGGTTCAATCAGCCCCAGCATTTT. Amino acids: CSAMQKGGFNQPQHF.